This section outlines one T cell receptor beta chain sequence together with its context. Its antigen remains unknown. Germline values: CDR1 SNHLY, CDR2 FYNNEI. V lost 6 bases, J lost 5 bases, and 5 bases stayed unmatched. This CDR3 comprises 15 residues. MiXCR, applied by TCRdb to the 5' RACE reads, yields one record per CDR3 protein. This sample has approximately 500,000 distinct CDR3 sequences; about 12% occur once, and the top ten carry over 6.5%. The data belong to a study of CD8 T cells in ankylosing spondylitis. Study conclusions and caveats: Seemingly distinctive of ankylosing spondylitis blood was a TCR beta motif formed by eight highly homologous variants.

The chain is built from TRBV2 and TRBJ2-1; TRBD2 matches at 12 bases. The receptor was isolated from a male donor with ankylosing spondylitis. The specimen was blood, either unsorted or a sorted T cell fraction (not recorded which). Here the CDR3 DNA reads TGTGCCAGCAGACTAGCGGGAGGAGATCACAATGAGCAGTTCTTC. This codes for CASRLAGGDHNEQFF.